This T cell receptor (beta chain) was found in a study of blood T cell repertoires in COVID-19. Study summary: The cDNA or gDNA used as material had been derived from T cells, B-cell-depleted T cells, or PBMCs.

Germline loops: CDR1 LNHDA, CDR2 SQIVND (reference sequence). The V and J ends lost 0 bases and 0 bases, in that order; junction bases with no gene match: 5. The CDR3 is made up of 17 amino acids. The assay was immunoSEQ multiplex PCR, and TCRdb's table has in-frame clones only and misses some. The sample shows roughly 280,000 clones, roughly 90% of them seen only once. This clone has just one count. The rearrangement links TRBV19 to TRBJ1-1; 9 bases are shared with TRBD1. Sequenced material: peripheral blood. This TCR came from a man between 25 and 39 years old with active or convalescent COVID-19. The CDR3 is CASSIDGTGWVNTEAFF. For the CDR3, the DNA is TGTGCCAGTAGTATAGATGGGACAGGGTGGGTGAACACTGAAGCTTTCTTT.